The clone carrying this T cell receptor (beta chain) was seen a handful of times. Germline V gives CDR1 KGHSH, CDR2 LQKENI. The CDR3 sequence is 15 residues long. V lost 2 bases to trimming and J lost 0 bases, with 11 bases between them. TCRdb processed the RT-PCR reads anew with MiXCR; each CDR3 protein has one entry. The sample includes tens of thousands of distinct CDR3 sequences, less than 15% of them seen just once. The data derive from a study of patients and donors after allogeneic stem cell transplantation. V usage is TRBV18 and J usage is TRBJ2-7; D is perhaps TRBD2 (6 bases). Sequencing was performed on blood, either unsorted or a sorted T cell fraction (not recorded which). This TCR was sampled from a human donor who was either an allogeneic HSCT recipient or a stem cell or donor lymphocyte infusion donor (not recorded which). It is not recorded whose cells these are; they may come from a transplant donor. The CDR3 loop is CASSPLRDHSYEQYF. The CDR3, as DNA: TGTGCCAGCTCACCATTGCGGGACCACTCCTACGAGCAGTACTTC. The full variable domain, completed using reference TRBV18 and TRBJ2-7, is NAGVMQNPRHLVRRRGQEARLRCSPMKGHSHVYWYRQLPEEGLKFMVYLQKENIIDESGMPKERFSAEFPKEGPSILRIQQVVRGDSAAYFCASSPLRDHSYEQYFGPGTRLTVT.